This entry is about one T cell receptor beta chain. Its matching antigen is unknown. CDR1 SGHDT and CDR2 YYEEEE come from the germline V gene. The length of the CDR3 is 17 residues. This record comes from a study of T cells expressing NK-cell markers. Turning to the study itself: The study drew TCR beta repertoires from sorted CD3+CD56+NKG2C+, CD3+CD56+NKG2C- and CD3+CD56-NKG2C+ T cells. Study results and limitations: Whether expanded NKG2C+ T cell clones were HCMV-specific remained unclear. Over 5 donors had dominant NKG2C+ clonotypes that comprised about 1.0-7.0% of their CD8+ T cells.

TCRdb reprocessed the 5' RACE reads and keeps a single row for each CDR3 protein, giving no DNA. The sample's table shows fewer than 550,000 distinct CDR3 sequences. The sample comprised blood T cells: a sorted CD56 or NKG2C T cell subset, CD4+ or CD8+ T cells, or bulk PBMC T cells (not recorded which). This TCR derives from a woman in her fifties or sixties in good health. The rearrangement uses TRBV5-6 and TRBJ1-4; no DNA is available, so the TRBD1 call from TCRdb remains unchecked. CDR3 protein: CASSLMGEMATNEKLFF.